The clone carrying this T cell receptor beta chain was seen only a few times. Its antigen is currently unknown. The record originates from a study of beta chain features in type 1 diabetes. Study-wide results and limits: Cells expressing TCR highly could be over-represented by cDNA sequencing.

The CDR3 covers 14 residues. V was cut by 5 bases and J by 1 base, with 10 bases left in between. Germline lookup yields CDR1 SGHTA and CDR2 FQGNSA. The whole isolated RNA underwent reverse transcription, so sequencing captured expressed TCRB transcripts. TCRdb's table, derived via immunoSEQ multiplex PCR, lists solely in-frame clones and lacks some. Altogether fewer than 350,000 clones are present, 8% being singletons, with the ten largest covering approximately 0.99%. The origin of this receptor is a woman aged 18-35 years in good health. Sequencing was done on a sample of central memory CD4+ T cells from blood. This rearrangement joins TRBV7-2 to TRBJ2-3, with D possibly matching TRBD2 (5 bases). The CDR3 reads CASSQDGGTDTQYF. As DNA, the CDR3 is TGTGCCAGCAGCCAAGACGGGGGCACAGATACGCAGTATTTT.